These 10 T cell receptor beta chains originate from one sample sequenced in a study of graft-versus-host responses after intestinal transplantation. Method: immunoSEQ multiplex PCR; TCRdb's copy keeps in-frame clones and lacks some. The table shows tens of thousands of clones, with 90% to 95% occurring only once. Their antigens are not known. The source material was unstimulated CD8+ T cells sorted from spleen or lymph node cells, sampled before transplant. These receptors were collected from a human donor who was the organ donor for an intestinal transplant.

This clone was seen just once. V is TRBV7-2 and J is TRBJ1-2; D is ambiguous. Germline V gives CDR1 SGHTA, CDR2 FQGNSA. The CDR3 loop spans 14 amino acids. V lost 2 bases and J 3 bases, leaving 10 bases between the germline ends. The CDR3 protein is CASSLSTDYYGYTF. The DNA of the CDR3 is TGTGCCAGCAGCTTAAGTACAGACTACTATGGCTACACCTTC.

The chain uses TRBV11-3 and TRBJ2-7; the match to TRBD1 covers 10 bases. Trimming cost V 5 bases and J 4 bases; bases outside gene matches: 5. CDR1 and CDR2 from the germline V gene are SGHNT and YENEEA. There are 14 residues in the CDR3. CDR3 bases: TGTGCCAGCAGCCCCCGGGACAGGGGTTACGAGCAGTACTTC. It codes for CASSPRDRGYEQYF. The complete variable domain, with remaining parts taken from reference TRBV11-3 and TRBJ2-7, reads EAGVVQSPRYKIIEKKQPVAFWCNPISGHNTLYWYLQNLGQGPELLIRYENEEAVDDSQLPKDRFSAERLKGVDSTLKIQPAELGDSAVYLCASSPRDRGYEQYFGPGTRLTVT.

The rearrangement uses TRBV4-1 and TRBJ1-5; a possible D gene is TRBD1 (5 bases). The CDR3 is 13 amino acids. Germline loops: CDR1 MGHRA, CDR2 YSYEKL. V was trimmed by 4 bases and J by 6 bases, leaving 10 bases between them. The CDR3 spells CASSPRGVQPQHF. DNA for the CDR3: TGCGCCAGCAGCCCTCGGGGGGTTCAGCCCCAGCATTTT.

This clone has just a few counts. J is TRBJ2-7 and V is TRBV4-1, with D unresolved. Germline V gene sequence: CDR1 MGHRA, CDR2 YSYEKL. V shed 0 bases and J shed 7 bases, with 10 bases lying between them. This CDR3 region has 13 residues. The CDR3 coding sequence is TGCGCCAGCAGCCAAGATGGGGTAGAAGAGCAGTACTTC. Protein: CASSQDGVEEQYF.

The V gene is TRBV30, the J gene TRBJ1-5; perhaps TRBD1 as D (6 bases). Germline assignment: CDR1 GTSNPN and CDR2 SVGIG (reference sequence). V lost 0 bases and J lost 1, with 10 bases in between. The CDR3 is 15 amino acids. The CDR3 loop is CAWSVPGQSNQPQHF. In nucleotides, the CDR3 is TGTGCCTGGAGTGTACCGGGACAAAGCAATCAGCCCCAGCATTTT.

The gene calls are TRBV5-6 and TRBJ1-1; weak D call: TRBD1 (6 bases). V was shortened by 3 bases and J by 4 bases, with 10 bases between the two germline ends. This CDR3 spans 13 amino acids. From germline, CDR1 is SGHDT and CDR2 YYEEEE. CDR3 nucleotides: TGTGCCAGCAGCTGGGGAGGGGGCACTGAAGCTTTCTTT. It encodes CASSWGGGTEAFF.

The genes are TRBV4-1 and TRBJ2-7; D remains unclear. V shed 1 base and J shed 0 bases, with 7 bases lying between them. There are 14 residues in the CDR3. Germline V CDR1 and CDR2: MGHRA, YSYEKL. CDR3 DNA: TGCGCCAGCAGCCAAGTTCACAACTCCTACGAGCAGTACTTC. Encoded protein: CASSQVHNSYEQYF.

DNA of the CDR3: TGCGCCAGCAGCCAAGACATCCCGTTGGGCGGCGGTAACTATGGCTACACCTTC. It is translated as CASSQDIPLGGGNYGYTF. The chain carries TRBV4-3 and TRBJ1-2; no reliable D call. V dropped 0 bases and J dropped 1 base, with 18 bases sitting between them. Germline lookup yields CDR1 LGHNA and CDR2 YSLEER. The CDR3 has 18 amino acids.

This clone was detected once. The gene calls are TRBV21-1 and TRBJ2-7; TRBD1, the D gene given by the table, was not confirmed from the DNA. TRBV21-1 is given as a pseudogene. The CDR3 totals 14 residues. CDR3 amino acids: CASSKRDSSYEQYF. The CDR3 DNA reads as TGTGCCAGCAGCAAAAGGGACAGCTCCTACGAGCAGTACTTC.

DNA for the CDR3: TGCGCCAGCAGCCAACCACCCGCGGGTACGGGTTTCTCCTACAATGAGCAGTTCTTC. This translates into CASSQPPAGTGFSYNEQFF. The rearrangement uses TRBV4-3 and TRBJ2-1; D may be TRBD2 (5 bases). The CDR3 loop spans 19 amino acids. The germline gives CDR1 LGHNA, CDR2 YSLEER. Trimming stripped 2 bases from V and 0 bases from J, with 20 bases between.